This T cell receptor beta chain was sequenced during a study of T cells in Graves' hyperthyroidism and ophthalmopathy. The CDR3 sequence is 15 residues long. Per germline, CDR1 DFQATT and CDR2 SNEGSKA (reference sequence). Trimming took 1 base from V and 3 from J; bases not matched to a gene: 5. This clonotype was seen once. TCR beta CDR3 region amplification was performed from RNA transcripts. The study used the HTBI primer set for a first-round RT-PCR of the TCR CDR3. Using its own MiXCR run on the multiplex PCR reads, TCRdb lists one record per CDR3 protein. The sample carries about 300,000 distinct CDR3 sequences, 20% to 30% recorded once.

Sequencing input: blood. The receptor was derived from a man aged 35-49 years with Graves' hyperthyroidism that later progressed to Graves' ophthalmopathy. The chain is built from TRBV20-1 and TRBJ2-7; TRBD2 aligns across 11 bases. In DNA, the CDR3 is TGCAGTGCTAGAGGAGGGACTAGCGGCATCTACGAGCAGTACTTC. It encodes CSARGGTSGIYEQYF.